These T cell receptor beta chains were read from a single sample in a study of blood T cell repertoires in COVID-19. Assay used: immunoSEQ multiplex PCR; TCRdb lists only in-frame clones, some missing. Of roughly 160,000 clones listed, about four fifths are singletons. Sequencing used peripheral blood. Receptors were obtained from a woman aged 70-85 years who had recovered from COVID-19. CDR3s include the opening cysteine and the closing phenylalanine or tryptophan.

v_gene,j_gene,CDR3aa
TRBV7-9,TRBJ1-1,CASSPLWGQGGRTEAFF
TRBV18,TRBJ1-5,CASSPQTGGGKPQHF
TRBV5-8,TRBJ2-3,CASSWTPGGGTDTQYF
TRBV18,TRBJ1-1,CASSPRETAANTEAFF
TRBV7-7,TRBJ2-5,CASSFPGGRETQYF
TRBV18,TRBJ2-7,CASSPLGSGGNEQYF
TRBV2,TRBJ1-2,CASSGETGFYGYTF
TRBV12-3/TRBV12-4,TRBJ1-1,CASTPSGDTEAFF
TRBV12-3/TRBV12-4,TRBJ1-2,CASSLGDSYGYTF
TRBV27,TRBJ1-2,CASSRGGALGYGYTF
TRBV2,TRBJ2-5,CASSGRTSVETQYF
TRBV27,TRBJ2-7,CASSLSPTSARYF
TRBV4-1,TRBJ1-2,CASSQVHWSGYTF
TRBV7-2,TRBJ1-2,CASSLAGPNYGYTF
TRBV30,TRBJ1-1,CAWSRWSPTEAFF
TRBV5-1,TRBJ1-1,CASTPTGANTEAFF
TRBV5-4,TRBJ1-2,CASSDTANYGYTF
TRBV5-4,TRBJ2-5,CASTGDRAPLETQYF